These T cell receptor beta chains were read from a single sample in a study of memory CD4+ T cells and cytomegalovirus serostatus. Clones were read by immunoSEQ multiplex PCR, and TCRdb kept only the in-frame ones, dropping some. The sample carries about 64,000 clones, approximately 71% recorded once. The sample was memory CD4+ T cells from blood. These TCRs come from an adult in good health and CMV-seronegative. CDR3s include the opening cysteine and the closing phenylalanine or tryptophan. The D gene is left open where the match is weak. Size values are once, few and many counts, or a class for expanded clones, and some rows have none.

d_gene | j_gene | abundance | v_gene | CDR3aa | CDR3nt
. | TRBJ2-3 | once | TRBV4-2 | CASSPGTSTDTQYF | TGTGCCAGCAGCCCTGGGACCAGCACAGATACGCAGTATTTT
. | TRBJ2-6 | . | TRBV7-2 | CASSPLRTAGANVLTF | TGTGCCAGCAGCCCCCTCCGGACAGCTGGGGCCAACGTCCTGACTTTC
. | TRBJ1-1 | . | TRBV5-6 | CASSLVAGTEAFF | TGTGCCAGCAGCTTGGTAGCCGGCACTGAAGCTTTCTTT
. | TRBJ1-6 | . | TRBV30 | CAWSPSSYNSPLHF | TGTGCCTGGAGCCCGAGCTCCTATAATTCACCCCTCCACTTT
TRBD1 | TRBJ1-5 | . | TRBV4-2 | CASSQDVGQVYQPQHF | TGTGCCAGCAGCCAAGACGTCGGACAGGTTTATCAGCCCCAGCATTTT
. | TRBJ1-5 | few | TRBV25-1 | CASSNRENQPQHF | TGTGCCAGCAGCAACAGGGAAAATCAGCCCCAGCATTTT
TRBD1 | TRBJ2-2 | . | TRBV7-2 | CASSFFRGTGELFF | TGTGCCAGCAGCTTCTTCAGGGGGACCGGGGAGCTGTTTTTT
TRBD2 | TRBJ2-1 | . | TRBV10-3 | CAISVGSGRVYNEQFF | TGTGCCATCAGTGTGGGTAGCGGGAGGGTCTACAATGAGCAGTTCTTC
. | TRBJ1-2 | . | TRBV10-3 | CAISDAVGEGYGYTF | TGTGCCATCAGTGATGCTGTAGGGGAAGGCTATGGCTACACCTTC
. | TRBJ1-5 | . | TRBV5-6 | CASSLSPPHSNQPQHF | TGTGCCAGCAGCTTGAGCCCCCCCCATAGCAATCAGCCCCAGCATTTT
. | TRBJ1-1 | few | TRBV28 | CASSLAQGTTEAFF | TGTGCCAGCAGTTTAGCCCAGGGGACCACTGAAGCTTTCTTT
. | TRBJ1-6 | . | TRBV2 | CASKGTADSPLHF | TGTGCCAGCAAGGGGACGGCAGATTCACCCCTCCACTTT
. | TRBJ1-3 | . | TRBV19 | CASSNIGAGNTIYF | TGTGCCAGTAGTAATATAGGGGCTGGAAACACCATATATTTT
. | TRBJ1-2 | . | TRBV28 | CASSLSGAGNYGYTF | TGTGCCAGCAGTTTATCTGGGGCAGGGAACTATGGCTACACCTTC
. | TRBJ1-5 | . | TRBV28 | CASIADSNQPQHF | TGTGCCAGCATAGCAGATAGCAATCAGCCCCAGCATTTT
. | TRBJ2-7 | . | TRBV30 | CAWSSSYEQYF | TGTGCCTGGAGTAGCTCCTACGAGCAGTACTTC
. | TRBJ2-2 | once | TRBV27 | CASRPRGTNTGELFF | TGTGCCAGCAGGCCCCGAGGGACTAACACCGGGGAGCTGTTTTTT
. | TRBJ2-5 | . | TRBV5-1 | CASSLTVTQETQYF | TGCGCCAGCAGCTTGACAGTTACTCAAGAGACCCAGTACTTC
. | TRBJ1-6 | once | TRBV7-9 | CASSFSVENSPLHF | TGTGCCAGCAGCTTTTCAGTCGAAAATTCACCCCTCCACTTT
TRBD1 | TRBJ1-5 | once | TRBV5-6 | CASSSSRDRGVGQPQHF | TGTGCCAGCAGCTCGTCCCGGGACAGGGGTGTGGGTCAGCCCCAGCATTTT
. | TRBJ2-7 | . | TRBV5-1 | CASSWKGGSYEQYF | TGCGCCAGCAGCTGGAAGGGGGGGTCCTACGAGCAGTACTTC
. | TRBJ2-2 | . | TRBV5-1 | CASSLRLAGGELFF | TGCGCCAGCAGCTTGAGGCTAGCAGGCGGGGAGCTGTTTTTT
. | TRBJ2-5 | few | TRBV9 | CASSPRDQFQETQYF | TGTGCCAGCAGCCCCCGGGACCAATTCCAAGAGACCCAGTACTTC
TRBD1 | TRBJ1-2 | . | TRBV27 | CASGETGGFTYGYTF | TGTGCCAGCGGGGAGACAGGGGGCTTCACCTATGGCTACACCTTC
. | TRBJ1-5 | . | TRBV5-1 | CASSLGVSRNQPQHF | TGCGCCAGCAGCTTGGGCGTCAGTAGAAATCAGCCCCAGCATTTT
. | TRBJ2-1 | . | TRBV28 | CASTSSYNEQFF | TGTGCCAGCACGAGCTCCTACAATGAGCAGTTCTTC
. | TRBJ1-4 | few | TRBV7-9 | CASSLPTSPRNEKLFF | TGTGCCAGCAGCTTACCGACGTCCCCCCGTAATGAAAAACTGTTTTTT
TRBD1 | TRBJ2-2 | many | TRBV2 | CASSGTGSGELFF | TGTGCCAGCAGTGGGACAGGGTCCGGGGAGCTGTTTTTT
. | TRBJ1-1 | . | TRBV6-5 | CASRLQMNTEAFF | TGTGCCAGCAGGTTACAGATGAACACTGAAGCTTTCTTT
. | TRBJ2-1 | . | TRBV29-1 | CSAEGGWTDHYNEQFF | TGCAGCGCCGAGGGAGGTTGGACAGACCACTACAATGAGCAGTTCTTC
. | TRBJ2-7 | . | TRBV5-1 | CASSLGAYEQYF | TGCGCCAGCAGCTTGGGGGCTTACGAGCAGTACTTC